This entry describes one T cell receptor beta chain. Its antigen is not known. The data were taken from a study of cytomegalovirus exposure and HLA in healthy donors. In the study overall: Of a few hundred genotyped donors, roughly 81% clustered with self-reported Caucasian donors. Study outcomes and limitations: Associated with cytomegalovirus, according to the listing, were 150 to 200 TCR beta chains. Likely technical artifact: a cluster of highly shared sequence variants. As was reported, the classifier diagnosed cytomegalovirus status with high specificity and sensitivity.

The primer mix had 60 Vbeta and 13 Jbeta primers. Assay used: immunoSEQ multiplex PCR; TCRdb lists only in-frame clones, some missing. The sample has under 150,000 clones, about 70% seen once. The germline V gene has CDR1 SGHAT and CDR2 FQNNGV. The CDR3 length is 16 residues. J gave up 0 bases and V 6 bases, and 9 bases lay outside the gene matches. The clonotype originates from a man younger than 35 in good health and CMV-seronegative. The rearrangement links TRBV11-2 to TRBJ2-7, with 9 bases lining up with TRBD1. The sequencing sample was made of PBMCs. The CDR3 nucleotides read TGTGCCAGCAGGGGACAGGGTCGCCATAACTCCTACGAGCAGTACTTC. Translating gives CASRGQGRHNSYEQYF.